This is a list of T cell receptor beta chains from one sample in a study of blood T cell repertoires in COVID-19. The data were produced by immunoSEQ multiplex PCR, yet TCRdb's version contains in-frame clones alone and is incomplete. The table has under 85,000 clones, roughly 90% seen once. The sample taken for sequencing was peripheral blood. All receptors derive from a man aged 65 to 79 with active or convalescent COVID-19. CDR3s leave out the opening cysteine and the closing phenylalanine or tryptophan.

TRBV4-2,ASSQELGLLSNTEAF
TRBV18,ASSPGTRQEQY
TRBV28,ASSPDRVKAF
TRBV21-1,AWRPTSYNEQF
TRBV9,ASSDYQGKFNYGYT
TRBV5-4,ASSRLAGEYEQY
TRBV9,ASSVGSGGNSYEQY
TRBV5-1,ASSLGEVGEAF
TRBV3-1/TRBV3-2,ASSQGQNNSPLH
TRBV5-4,ASRPGGTRSSEQY
TRBV2,ASTEETNEKLF
TRBV18,ASSPRAGVPYEQY
TRBV24-1,ATSAPSGSSYNEQF
TRBV18,ASSPTSGALHEQF
TRBV28,ASTPWQGGGSSGNTIY
TRBV12-5,ASGDRGNTEAF
TRBV29-1,SVEEAPNQPQH
TRBV28,ASSSGTRAYEQY
TRBV18,ASSQAAGKGQPQH
TRBV13,ASSLEGANIQY
TRBV5-1,ARRNRGPDTQY
TRBV3-1/TRBV3-2,ASSQSGFGGANVLT
TRBV19,ASSSGQQNTGELF
TRBV5-6,ASSLAAGFTEAF
TRBV5-1,ASSDWDRKGLQETQY
TRBV2,ASSGQEWGEQY
TRBV28,ASSSLTGRTTGF
TRBV7-2,ASSSSTSGRASSSYEQY
TRBV5-1,ASSLDRLAGTDTQY
TRBV29-1,SGAVGPYEQY
TRBV4-1,ASSPGLAVTGANVLT
TRBV6-5,ASSYSLVYNYNEQF
TRBV30,AWSVMGTGGQPQH
TRBV28,ASRTGAEAF
TRBV6-2/TRBV6-3,ASSDPGHGSNQPQH
TRBV6-5,ASSRQGAAGNTIY
TRBV21-1,ASSKDATGDNGELF
TRBV7-2,ASSLASVNTGELF
TRBV7-6,ASSPWTSGSSYNEQF
TRBV10-3,ATQVPSGRGNEQF
TRBV4-1,ASSQALAPYEQY
TRBV12-3/TRBV12-4,ASSFDPKQAF
TRBV19,ASRPGDNTYGYT
TRBV4-1,ASSQDSQVNYGYT
TRBV5-1,ASSRMTATNEKLF
TRBV9,ASSVQDNLIRDTQY
TRBV24-1,ATSLSYQGSTGELF
TRBV19,ATDMGTPTANQPQH
TRBV28,ASSLSGRGYEQY
TRBV11-2,ASSLDVSGTGNQPQH
TRBV5-1,ASSLYGTGPSPLH
TRBV6-6,ASSSQGRGNTEAF
TRBV6-5,ASDRDLNTEAF
TRBV5-1,ASSSGTAPVRHEQY
TRBV18,ASSSYRGEAF